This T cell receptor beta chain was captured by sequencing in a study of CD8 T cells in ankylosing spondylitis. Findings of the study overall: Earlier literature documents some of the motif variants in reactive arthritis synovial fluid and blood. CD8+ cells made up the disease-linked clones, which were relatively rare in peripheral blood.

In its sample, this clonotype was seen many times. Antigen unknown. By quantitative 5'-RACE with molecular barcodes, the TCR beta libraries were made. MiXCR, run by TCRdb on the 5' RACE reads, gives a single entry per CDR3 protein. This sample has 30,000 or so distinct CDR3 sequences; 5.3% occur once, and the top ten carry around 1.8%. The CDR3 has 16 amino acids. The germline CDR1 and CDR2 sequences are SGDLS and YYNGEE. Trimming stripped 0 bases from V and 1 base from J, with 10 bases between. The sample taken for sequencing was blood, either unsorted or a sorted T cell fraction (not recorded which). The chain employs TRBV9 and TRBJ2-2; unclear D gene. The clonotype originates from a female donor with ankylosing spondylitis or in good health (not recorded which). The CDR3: CASSVVASQNTGELFF. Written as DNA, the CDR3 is TGTGCCAGCAGCGTAGTAGCCAGCCAGAACACCGGGGAGCTGTTTTTT.